The text below deals with one T cell receptor (beta chain). Its antigen is currently unknown. The sample is drawn from a study of OX40 agonist ivuxolimab in advanced cancers. Across the study: Patients were infused with ivuxolimab every 2 weeks at 0.01 to 10 mg/kg.

The germline V gene has CDR1 GTSNPN and CDR2 SVGIG (reference sequence). Trimming cost V 3 bases and J 6 bases; bases outside gene matches: 9. The CDR3 is made up of 14 amino acids. Study findings and constraints: The investigators did not determine what antigen specificity the expanded peripheral T cells had.

Assay used: immunoSEQ multiplex PCR; TCRdb lists only in-frame clones, some missing. The sample yields some 19,000 clones, around 87% seen once. The starting material was CD4+ or CD8+ T cells sorted from blood, obtained in a trial of the OX40 agonist ivuxolimab. The V gene is TRBV30, the J gene TRBJ1-1, with 8 bases that match TRBD1. The sequence was obtained from an adult with an advanced solid tumor such as melanoma, head and neck, liver or kidney cancer. DNA of the CDR3: TGTGCCTGGAGGGCCGACAGGGGTTGGGCTGAAGCTTTCTTT. Its protein is CAWRADRGWAEAFF. The variable domain in full, completed from reference TRBV30 and TRBJ1-1, reads SQTIHQWPATLVQPVGSPLSLECTVEGTSNPNLYWYRQAAGRGLQLLFYSVGIGQISSEVPQNLSASRPQDRQFILSSKKLLLSDSGFYLCAWRADRGWAEAFFGQGTRLTVV.